The clone carrying this T cell receptor (beta chain) has ten or more counts. The antigen is not known. These data belong to a study of human T cells and chemical hapten exposure. Whole-study findings and limits: The study found expanded TCRs formed significantly more large CDR3 similarity clusters than controls. Counts of TCRs above 1 in 1000 frequency stayed unchanged with DPC sensitization.

Trimming removed 3 bases from V and 4 bases from J, with 6 bases in between. Germline V lookup: CDR1 MDHEN, CDR2 SYDVKM. The CDR3 runs to 12 residues. Time point indicated: patch test 1, 2 weeks after DPC sensitization. Treatment noted: therapeutic diphenylcyclopropenone sensitization with weekly scalp DPC. TCRdb itself ran the RACE reads through MiXCR, one entry per CDR3 protein. Of some 400,000 distinct CDR3 sequences in the sample, around 4.8% were seen once. This clonotype was sampled from a woman aged 50 to 60 with alopecia areata. Some clones in this sample may be carry-over from other donors' samples. The chain carries TRBV28 and TRBJ1-2; D not resolved. The material was whole blood, obtained in connection with sensitization to the hapten diphenylcyclopropenone (DPC). The CDR3 region has the DNA TGTGCCAGCAGTTTCTTCCGCTATGGCTACACCTTC. This encodes CASSFFRYGYTF.